These 2 T cell receptor beta chains were all obtained from the same sample, sequenced in a study of CD8+CD57+ T cells in acquired aplastic anemia. It was patients with CD8+CD57+ cell expansion by flow cytometry who were chosen for sequencing. According to the study, genomic DNA was the template for TCR beta VDJ and CDR3 profiling. TCRdb re-analysed the reads in MiXCR, keeping a single row per CDR3 protein. The sample includes approximately 260,000 distinct CDR3 sequences, approximately 79% of them seen just once. The sample taken for sequencing was sorted CD4+, CD8+, or CD8+CD57+ T cells (not recorded which) from PBMCs. The receptor source for this set is a human donor with aplastic anemia.

Notes on this clonotype: No DNA is shown, since the ends of the CDR3 on it are uncertain; the CDR3 is the one TCRdb lists. The J gene is TRBJ1-2, the V gene TRBV7-2; TRBD1 was called by the table and not checked on the DNA. The CDR3 spans 16 amino acids, including both terminal residues. Germline V CDR1 and CDR2: SGHTA, FQGNSA. The CDR3 sequence: CASSLGGDRSFLWYTF.

This rearrangement joins TRBV13 to TRBJ2-2; TRBD1 agrees at 9 bases. The CDR3 loop spans 14 amino acids. Germline V CDR1 and CDR2: PRHDT, FYEKMQ (reference sequence). Trimming removed 5 bases from V and 4 bases from J; junction bases left unmatched: 2. CDR3 nucleotides: TGTGCCAGCAGCCCGACAGGGGGCACCGGGGAGCTGTTTTTT. Its translation: CASSPTGGTGELFF.